The rows below give T cell receptor beta chains drawn from one sample of a study of CD8 T cells in Susac syndrome. TCRdb reprocessed the immunoSEQ multiplex PCR reads via MiXCR and lists one record per CDR3 protein. The sample lists approximately 300,000 distinct CDR3 sequences; approximately 90% were seen once. The sample taken for sequencing was CD8+ T cells from PBMCs. These receptors came from a human donor with multiple sclerosis. The CDR3 runs from the conserved cysteine through the conserved F or W. Each record gives: D gene, CDR3 length, clone size, V gene, J gene, CDR3 protein, CDR3 DNA. The D gene is left open where the match is weak. Size is omitted from some rows. Given values are once, few, many or a class for expanded clones.

>TRBD2|17|-|TRBV9|TRBJ2-1
CASSVGTSGRAYNEQFF
TGTGCCAGCAGCGTAGGGACTAGCGGGAGGGCCTACAATGAGCAGTTCTTC
>-|12|-|TRBV6-2/TRBV6-3|TRBJ2-7
CASSYRWDEQYF
TGTGCCAGCAGTTACCGGTGGGACGAGCAGTACTTC
>-|15|-|TRBV6-1|TRBJ1-4
CASSEASGTDEKLFF
TGTGCCAGCAGTGAAGCGTCAGGGACGGATGAAAAACTGTTTTTT
>-|15|-|TRBV9|TRBJ1-3
CASSFGSMPENTIYF
TGTGCCAGCAGCTTCGGGAGCATGCCTGAAAACACCATATATTTT
>TRBD2|15|-|TRBV7-6|TRBJ2-7
CASSSGLAGVYEQYF
TGTGCCAGCAGCTCAGGACTAGCGGGAGTCTACGAGCAGTACTTC
>-|18|-|TRBV25-1|TRBJ2-5
CASSEYTGPGVGSETQYF
TGTGCCAGCAGTGAATATACGGGCCCAGGGGTGGGTTCAGAGACCCAGTACTTC
>-|12|-|TRBV9|TRBJ2-3
CASSSIPDTQYF
TGTGCCAGCAGCTCCATCCCTGATACGCAGTATTTT
>-|12|once|TRBV18|TRBJ2-1
CASSPDQTEQFF
TGTGCCAGCTCACCAGATCAAACGGAGCAGTTCTTC
>-|15|-|TRBV19|TRBJ1-3
CASSPDAGNGNTIYF
TGTGCCAGTAGTCCCGACGCGGGGAACGGAAACACCATATATTTT
>-|13|-|TRBV27|TRBJ2-1
CASRVSSYNEQFF
TGTGCCAGCAGGGTGAGCTCCTACAATGAGCAGTTCTTC
>-|14|-|TRBV30|TRBJ2-3
CAWSVGGGADTQYF
TGTGCCTGGAGTGTAGGGGGGGGTGCGGATACGCAGTATTTT
>TRBD1|16|-|TRBV6-1|TRBJ2-1
CASSSRTGALGDEQFF
TGTGCCAGCAGTAGTAGAACAGGGGCACTCGGGGATGAGCAGTTCTTC
>-|15|-|TRBV24-1|TRBJ2-1
CATSDRQGPYNEQFF
TGTGCCACCAGTGATCGCCAGGGTCCATACAATGAGCAGTTCTTC
>-|12|-|TRBV20-1|TRBJ2-3
CRPPPGYDTQYF
TGCCGACCCCCTCCGGGGTATGATACGCAGTATTTT
>-|13|-|TRBV6-2/TRBV6-3|TRBJ1-5
CASTHQTGPRGNF
TGTGCCAGCACCCACCAAACGGGGCCCCGCGGGAATTTT
>TRBD2|18|-|TRBV4-3|TRBJ2-6
CASTHWTSGGSGANVLTF
TGCGCCAGCACCCACTGGACTAGCGGGGGGTCTGGGGCCAACGTCCTGACTTTC
>-|15|-|TRBV12-3/TRBV12-4|TRBJ2-1
CASSFKTGVWNEQFF
TGTGCCAGCAGTTTTAAAACGGGGGTATGGAATGAGCAGTTCTTC
>TRBD2|14|-|TRBV9|TRBJ2-1
CASSLGLAGGEQFF
TGTGCCAGCAGCTTGGGACTAGCGGGAGGTGAGCAGTTCTTC
>-|14|-|TRBV10-2|TRBJ2-7
CASSTGPLIYEQYF
TGCGCCAGCAGTACCGGGCCACTTATCTACGAGCAGTACTTC
>-|15|once|TRBV9|TRBJ2-7
CASSGGDTRGGEQYF
TGTGCCAGCAGCGGAGGGGACACCAGGGGAGGGGAGCAGTACTTC
>-|15|-|TRBV4-2|TRBJ2-1
CASSQTLSSYNEQFF
TGTGCCAGCAGCCAAACACTTAGCTCCTACAATGAGCAGTTCTTC
>-|13|-|TRBV20-1|TRBJ2-3
CSASGISTDTQYF
TGCAGTGCTAGCGGGATAAGCACAGATACGCAGTATTTT
>-|12|-|TRBV19|TRBJ2-1
CASSMRGNEQFF
TGTGCCAGTAGTATGAGGGGCAATGAGCAGTTCTTC
>-|13|-|TRBV24-1|TRBJ2-2
CATSDRRAGELFF
TGTGCCACCAGTGATAGAAGGGCCGGGGAGCTGTTTTTT
>TRBD1|15|-|TRBV12-3/TRBV12-4|TRBJ1-5
CASSLKGQGSQPQHF
TGTGCCAGCAGTTTGAAGGGACAGGGGAGTCAGCCCCAGCATTTT
>-|13|-|TRBV6-5|TRBJ2-3
CASSYREGDTQYF
TGTGCCAGCAGTTACCGCGAAGGGGATACGCAGTATTTT
>TRBD1|16|-|TRBV2|TRBJ2-3
CASTMTGALSTDTQYF
TGTGCCAGCACTATGACAGGGGCCTTAAGCACAGATACGCAGTATTTT
>-|14|-|TRBV6-5|TRBJ2-7
CASTKIGTHYEQYF
TGTGCCAGCACCAAGATCGGGACCCACTACGAGCAGTACTTC
>TRBD2|16|-|TRBV29-1|TRBJ2-1
CSVSGTSGGLYNEQFF
TGCAGCGTCTCCGGGACTAGCGGGGGGCTCTACAATGAGCAGTTCTTC
>-|13|once|TRBV6-5|TRBJ2-7
CASSYALASEQYF
TGTGCCAGCAGTTACGCACTAGCTAGCGAGCAGTACTTC
>-|15|-|TRBV6-1|TRBJ2-7
CASRRTNRDSYEQYF
TGTGCCAGCAGAAGGACTAATCGGGACTCCTACGAGCAGTACTTC
>-|15|-|TRBV4-3|TRBJ2-2
CASSQDFGGTGELFF
TGCGCCAGCAGCCAAGATTTCGGCGGAACCGGGGAGCTGTTTTTT
>-|14|-|TRBV6-6|TRBJ1-5
CASWGGFNNQPQHF
TGTGCCAGCTGGGGGGGGTTCAACAATCAGCCCCAGCATTTT
>-|14|-|TRBV20-1|TRBJ2-3
CSAGSRGRTDTQYF
TGCAGTGCCGGGTCGCGCGGACGCACAGATACGCAGTATTTT
>-|15|-|TRBV29-1|TRBJ2-3
CSVAGGPISTDTQYF
TGCAGCGTTGCCGGCGGCCCGATAAGCACAGATACGCAGTATTTT
>TRBD1|13|-|TRBV5-6|TRBJ1-1
CASSMTGWPEAFF
TGTGCCAGCAGCATGACAGGGTGGCCTGAAGCTTTCTTT
>TRBD2|15|-|TRBV24-1|TRBJ2-7
CATSASLAGSYEQYF
TGTGCCACCAGTGCGTCCCTAGCGGGGTCCTACGAGCAGTACTTC
>-|14|-|TRBV4-3|TRBJ1-1
CASSQVGRNTEAFF
TGCGCCAGCAGCCAAGTAGGTAGGAACACTGAAGCTTTCTTT
>-|13|-|TRBV15|TRBJ2-2
CATSTPITGELFF
TGTGCCACCAGCACCCCCATCACCGGGGAGCTGTTTTTT
>TRBD1|14|-|TRBV20-1|TRBJ2-7
CSATGTAFSYEQYF
TGCAGTGCTACCGGGACAGCCTTCTCCTACGAGCAGTACTTC
>-|13|-|TRBV2|TRBJ2-7
CASSANTRYEQYF
TGTGCCAGCAGTGCTAACACCCGCTACGAGCAGTACTTC
>TRBD1|15|-|TRBV15|TRBJ2-3
CATSLGQGSTDTQYF
TGTGCCACCAGCCTGGGACAGGGGAGCACAGATACGCAGTATTTT
>-|11|-|TRBV10-3|TRBJ2-7
CAIREGYEQYF
TGTGCCATCAGGGAGGGGTACGAGCAGTACTTC
>-|13|-|TRBV20-1|TRBJ2-2
CSAPDRGTGELFF
TGCAGTGCTCCAGACCGGGGCACCGGGGAGCTGTTTTTT
>-|16|-|TRBV3-1|TRBJ2-7
CASSQVWRGNSYEQYF
TGTGCCAGCAGCCAAGTTTGGAGGGGAAACTCCTACGAGCAGTACTTC
>TRBD1|18|-|TRBV27|TRBJ1-1
CASSLSAGQGPPNTEAFF
TGTGCCAGCAGTTTATCGGCGGGACAGGGGCCCCCTAACACTGAAGCTTTCTTT
>TRBD1|16|-|TRBV27|TRBJ2-1
CASTLGDRGRGYEQFF
TGTGCTAGCACCCTCGGGGACAGGGGAAGGGGGTATGAGCAGTTCTTC